These 5 T cell receptor beta chains came from one sample sequenced in a study of T-cell memory formation after mild COVID-19. TCRdb fed the 5' RACE reads into MiXCR, producing one record per CDR3 protein. Among some 130,000 distinct CDR3 sequences listed, roughly 6% were seen once. The specimen was PBMCs or a T cell subset sorted from them (not recorded which). Every receptor here comes from an adult woman who had mild COVID-19 (a few samples of this study predate the infection). Cell type and time point are not known.

This chain connects TRBV15 to TRBJ1-2; D might be TRBD1 (5 bases). Trimming shortened V by 0 bases and J by 1 base, and 6 bases separated the two germline ends. This CDR3 is 14 amino acids long. Germline V gives CDR1 LNHNV, CDR2 YYDKDF (reference sequence). DNA of the CDR3: TGTGCCACCAGCAGAGATCAGGGTAACTATGGCTACACCTTC. It yields the protein CATSRDQGNYGYTF.

This clonotype was recorded many times. J is TRBJ2-3 and V is TRBV19; unclear D gene. The CDR3 contains 13 residues. V lost 4 bases, J lost 4 bases, and 9 bases lay in between. The germline CDR1 and CDR2 sequences are LNHDA and SQIVND (reference sequence). The CDR3 DNA reads as TGTGCCAGTAGTAGGGGATTGGCAGATACGCAGTATTTT. It yields the protein CASSRGLADTQYF.

This clonotype has just a few counts. The chain is built from TRBV4-2 and TRBJ1-2; D possibly corresponds to TRBD1 (5 bases). V was shortened by 1 base and J by 9 bases, with 15 bases between the two germline ends. Germline CDR1 LGHNA, CDR2 YNFKEQ. The CDR3 covers 14 residues. CDR3 sequence: CASSQGGQSTSYTF. The CDR3 nucleotides are TGTGCCAGCAGCCAAGGGGGCCAGTCTACTAGCTACACCTTC.

This clonotype was observed at least ten times. At one end the junction does not follow the germline gene, possibly because of a read error. This chain connects TRBV5-1 to TRBJ2-5, with TRBD1 identical over 7 bases. This CDR3 spans 14 amino acids. The germline CDR1 and CDR2 sequences are SGHRS and YFSETQ. CDR3 protein: CASSSGQPQETQYF. The CDR3 nucleotides read TGTGCCAGCAGTTCGGGACAGCCCCAAGAGACCCAGTACTTC.

This clonotype was seen a few times. The chain combines TRBV7-2 with TRBJ2-6, with D perhaps matching TRBD2 (6 bases). Germline CDR1 reads SGHTA; CDR2 reads FQGNSA. CDR3 length: 16 amino acids. V was shortened by 5 bases and J by 0 bases, with 11 bases between the two germline ends. DNA of the CDR3: TGTGCCAGCAGCCTAAGGACTATCTCTGGGGCCAACGTCCTGACTTTC. It codes for CASSLRTISGANVLTF.